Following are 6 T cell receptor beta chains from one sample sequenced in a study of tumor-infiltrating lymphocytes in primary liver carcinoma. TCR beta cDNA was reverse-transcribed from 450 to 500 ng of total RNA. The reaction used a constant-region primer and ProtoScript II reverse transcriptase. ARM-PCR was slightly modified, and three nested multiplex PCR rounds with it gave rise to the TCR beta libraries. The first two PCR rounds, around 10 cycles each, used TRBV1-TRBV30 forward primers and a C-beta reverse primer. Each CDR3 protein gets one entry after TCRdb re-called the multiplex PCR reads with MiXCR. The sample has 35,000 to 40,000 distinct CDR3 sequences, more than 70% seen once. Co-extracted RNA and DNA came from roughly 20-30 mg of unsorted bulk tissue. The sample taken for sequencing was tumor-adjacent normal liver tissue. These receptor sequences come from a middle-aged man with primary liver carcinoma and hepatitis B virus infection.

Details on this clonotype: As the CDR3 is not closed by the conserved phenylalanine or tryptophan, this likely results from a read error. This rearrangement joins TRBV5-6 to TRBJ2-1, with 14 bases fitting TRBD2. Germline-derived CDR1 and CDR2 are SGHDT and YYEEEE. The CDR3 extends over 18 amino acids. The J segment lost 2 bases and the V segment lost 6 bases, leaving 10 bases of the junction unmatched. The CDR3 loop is CASNRGLAGVLTYNEQFI. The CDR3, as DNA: TGTGCCAGCAACCGGGGACTAGCGGGAGTTTTGACCTACAATGAGCAGTTCATT.

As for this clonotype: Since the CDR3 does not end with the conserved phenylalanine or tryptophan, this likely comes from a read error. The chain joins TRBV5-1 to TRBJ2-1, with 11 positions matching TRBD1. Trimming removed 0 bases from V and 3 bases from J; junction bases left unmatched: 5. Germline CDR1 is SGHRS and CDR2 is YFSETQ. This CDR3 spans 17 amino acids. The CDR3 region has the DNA TGCGCCAGCAGCTTGGCCTGGACAGGGGGCGGCTACAATGAGCAGTTCTTG. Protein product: CASSLAWTGGGYNEQFL.

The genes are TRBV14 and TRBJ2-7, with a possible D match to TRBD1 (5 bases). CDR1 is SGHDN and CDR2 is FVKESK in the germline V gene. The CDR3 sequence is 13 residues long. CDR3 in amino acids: CGSSQVDSNEQYF. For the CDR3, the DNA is TGTGGCAGTAGCCAGGTCGACAGTAACGAGCAGTACTTC. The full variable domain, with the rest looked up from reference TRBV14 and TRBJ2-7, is EAGVTQFPSHSVIEKGQTVTLRCDPISGHDNLYWYRRVMGKEIKFLLHFVKESKQDESGMPNNRFLAERTGGTYSTLKVQPAELEDSGVYFCGSSQVDSNEQYFGPGTRLTVT.

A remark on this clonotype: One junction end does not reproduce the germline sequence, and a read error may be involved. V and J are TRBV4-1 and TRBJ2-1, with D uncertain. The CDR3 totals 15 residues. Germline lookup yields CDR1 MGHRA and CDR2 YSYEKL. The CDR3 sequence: CASSPTVPPPNGQFF. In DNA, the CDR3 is TGCGCCAGCAGCCCCACGGTCCCGCCACCCAATGGGCAGTTCTTC.

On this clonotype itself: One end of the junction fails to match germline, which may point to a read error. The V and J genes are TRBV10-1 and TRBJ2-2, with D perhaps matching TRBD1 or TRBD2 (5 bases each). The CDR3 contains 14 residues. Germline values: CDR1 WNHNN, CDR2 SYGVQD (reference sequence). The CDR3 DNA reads TGCGCCAGCAGTCCCGGGTCGGACACCGGGGAGCTGTCTTTT. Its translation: CASSPGSDTGELSF.

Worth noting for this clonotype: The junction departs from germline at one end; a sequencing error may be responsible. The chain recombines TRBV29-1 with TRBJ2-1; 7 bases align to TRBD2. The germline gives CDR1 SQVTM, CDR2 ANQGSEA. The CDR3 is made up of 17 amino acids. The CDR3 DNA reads TGCAGCGCTGAAGGGAGGGGCCTAGCGGAGATCTACAATGAGAAATTCTTC. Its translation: CSAEGRGLAEIYNEKFF.